One sample yielded the 10 T cell receptor beta chains listed below, sequenced in a study of blood T cell repertoires in COVID-19. The table came from immunoSEQ multiplex PCR; TCRdb's copy has only in-frame clones and leaves some out. This table has some 380,000 clones, almost 90% appearing once. The material sequenced was peripheral blood. The receptors stem from a man aged 18 to 29 with active or convalescent COVID-19.

This clone was detected only once. V usage is TRBV28 and J usage is TRBJ2-2, with 9 positions matching TRBD1. With V trimmed by 11 bases and J by 7 bases, 8 bases remained unmatched. Germline CDR1 MDHEN, CDR2 SYDVKM. The CDR3 sequence is 13 residues long. The CDR3 reads CAVQGAQIGELFF. The CDR3, as DNA: TGTGCCGTACAGGGGGCGCAGATCGGGGAGCTGTTTTTT.

The V gene is TRBV5-1, the J gene TRBJ2-2; TRBD1 matches 11 bases. The CDR3 has 16 amino acids. Germline loops: CDR1 SGHRS, CDR2 YFSETQ. The V and J ends lost 4 bases and 6 bases, in that order; junction bases with no gene match: 8. The CDR3 sequence is CASSPIGTGGPGELFF. CDR3 nucleotides: TGCGCCAGCAGCCCGATCGGGACAGGGGGTCCCGGGGAGCTGTTTTTT.

The V call is TRBV6-6, the J call TRBJ1-2, with D maybe TRBD1 (6 bases). V lost 4 bases, J lost 3 bases, and 12 bases lay in between. This CDR3 region has 14 residues. The germline V gene encodes CDR1 MNHNY and CDR2 SVGAGI (reference sequence). In DNA form, the CDR3 reads TGTGCCAGCAGTTCCCAGGGGCCGTACTATGGCTACACCTTC. It codes for CASSSQGPYYGYTF.

The genes are TRBV7-8 and TRBJ1-5; D not certain. The CDR3 extends over 16 amino acids. The V end lost 0 bases, the J end lost 3 bases, and 12 bases lay between the germline ends. Germline CDR1 reads SGHVS; CDR2 reads FQNEAQ. CDR3 DNA sequence: TGTGCCAGCAGCTTAGCGTCAGCAGGTACCAATCAGCCCCAGCATTTT. It is translated as CASSLASAGTNQPQHF.

The chain uses TRBV11-3 and TRBJ2-1; 11 bases are a match to TRBD2. The CDR3 runs 15 residues. From germline, CDR1 is SGHNT and CDR2 YENEEA. With V trimmed by 2 bases and J by 6 bases, 3 bases remained unmatched. This chain's CDR3 is CASSLSGLAGNEQFF. In nucleotides, the CDR3 is TGTGCCAGCAGCTTATCCGGACTAGCGGGCAATGAGCAGTTCTTC. The full variable domain, with the rest looked up from reference TRBV11-3 and TRBJ2-1, is EAGVVQSPRYKIIEKKQPVAFWCNPISGHNTLYWYLQNLGQGPELLIRYENEEAVDDSQLPKDRFSAERLKGVDSTLKIQPAELGDSAVYLCASSLSGLAGNEQFFGPGTRLTVL.

The chain uses TRBV10-2 and TRBJ1-1; 9 bases line up with TRBD1. The CDR3 is 13 amino acids. CDR1 is WSHSY, CDR2 SAAADI, per germline. V was clipped by 6 bases and J by 5 bases; unmatched bases: 4. CDR3 amino acids: CASRTGGGTEAFF. CDR3 DNA: TGCGCCAGCAGGACAGGGGGGGGGACTGAAGCTTTCTTT.

The gene calls are TRBV6-6 and TRBJ2-7; D call uncertain. The CDR3 is 14 residues long. Trimming cost V 2 bases and J 5 bases, with 13 bases left between them. CDR1 and CDR2 (germline): MNHNY, SVGAGI (reference sequence). CDR3 sequence (DNA): TGTGCCAGCAGTTACACGACGTCCCAGGACGAGCAGTACTTC. Residues: CASSYTTSQDEQYF.

The rearrangement links TRBV7-8 to TRBJ1-5, with no clear D. Per germline, CDR1 SGHVS and CDR2 FQNEAQ. V was clipped by 6 bases and J by 2 bases, with 14 bases between them. There are 15 residues in the CDR3. The CDR3 coding sequence is TGTGCCAGCAGGTCCCGGGGTCCTGGCAATCAGCCCCAGCATTTT. It encodes CASRSRGPGNQPQHF.

The rearrangement links TRBV4-2 to TRBJ1-6; the D gene is possibly TRBD1 (5 bases). This CDR3 contains 17 residues. CDR1 and CDR2 from the germline V gene are LGHNA and YNFKEQ. The V end was cut by 1 base, the J end by 8 bases, with 18 bases between. The CDR3 region has the DNA TGTGCCAGCAGCCAAGGGAGTTTGGCAGGGATGGATTCACCCCTCCACTTT. Translation: CASSQGSLAGMDSPLHF.

The rearrangement links TRBV3-1 (or the pseudogene TRBV3-2) to TRBJ1-3; D not resolved. CDR1 is LGHDT, CDR2 YNNKEL, per germline (reference sequence). V was clipped by 3 bases and J by 0 bases, with 9 bases between them. This CDR3 region has 15 residues. The CDR3 reads CASSQSVSSGNTIYF. As DNA, the CDR3 is TGTGCCAGCAGCCAGTCCGTTAGCTCTGGAAACACCATATATTTT.